One and the same sample provided the 10 T cell receptor beta chains below, sequenced in a study of T cells in Graves' hyperthyroidism and ophthalmopathy. The investigators amplified TCR beta CDR3 regions from RNA transcripts. HTBI primers were the set used in a first-round RT-PCR of the TCR CDR3. TCRdb processed the multiplex PCR reads anew with MiXCR; each CDR3 protein has one entry. The table lists 550,000 to 600,000 distinct CDR3 sequences, approximately 15% of them singletons. Material: blood. Every receptor here comes from a young woman with Graves' hyperthyroidism.

Turning to this clonotype: A clone one base away is much larger, so this may be a read error. This chain links TRBV3-1 with TRBJ2-5; TRBD1 matches at 8 bases. From germline, CDR1 is LGHDT and CDR2 YNNKEL (reference sequence). The CDR3 sequence is 14 residues long. CDR3: CASSHTGGQETQCF. The CDR3 region has the DNA TGTGCCAGCAGTCATACAGGGGGTCAAGAGACCCAGTGCTTC.

The sample holds many counts of this clonotype. The J gene is TRBJ2-3, the V gene TRBV11-3; D possibly corresponds to TRBD1 (5 bases). CDR1 is SGHNT and CDR2 is YENEEA in the germline V gene. The CDR3 is made up of 15 amino acids. V dropped 0 bases and J dropped 6 bases, with 13 bases sitting between them. CDR3 DNA sequence: TGTGCCAGCAGCTTAGATTGGACACCCCTTGATACGCAGTATTTT. Its protein product is CASSLDWTPLDTQYF.

Worth noting for this clonotype: A much larger clone lies one base from this, so it may be a read error. The chain is built from TRBV7-9 and TRBJ2-5; possibly TRBD2 for D (6 bases). The CDR3 totals 14 residues. The germline CDR1 and CDR2 sequences are SEHNR and FQNEAQ (reference sequence). V gave up 8 bases and J gave up 7 bases, with 20 bases separating them. The DNA of the CDR3 is TGTGCCAGCGGGGGGACCCGTTTCCCACGGACCCAGTACTTC. This translates into CASGGTRFPRTQYF.

In this sample, this clonotype turned up a few times. J is TRBJ1-2 and V is TRBV30; unclear D gene. CDR3 length: 14 residues. Germline V gene lookup returns CDR1 GTSNPN and CDR2 SVGIG (reference sequence). V lost 0 bases and J 0 bases, leaving 8 bases between the germline ends. The CDR3 DNA reads TGTGCCTGGAGTGTAGAGGTCCCTAACTATGGCTACACCTTC. Protein: CAWSVEVPNYGYTF.

The chain couples TRBV20-1 to TRBJ2-1; D is uncertain. CDR1 is DFQATT and CDR2 is SNEGSKA in the germline V gene (reference sequence). The ends were cut back, 7 bases at V and 4 bases at J, with 14 bases in the middle. The CDR3 loop spans 13 amino acids. The CDR3 coding sequence is TGCAGTGGTCGACTTGGGCAATACAATGAGCAGTTCTTC. It yields the protein CSGRLGQYNEQFF.

This clonotype was counted ten times or more. CDR3 DNA: TGTGCCAGCAGTTCAAGGGAAACAGATACGCAGTATTTT. Translation: CASSSRETDTQYF. The rearrangement uses TRBV28 and TRBJ2-3, with unresolved D. Germline loops: CDR1 MDHEN, CDR2 SYDVKM. V was trimmed by 4 bases and J by 3 bases, leaving 8 bases between them. This CDR3 has 13 residues.

This chain joins TRBV10-3 and TRBJ2-6; D is possibly TRBD2 (5 bases). The CDR3 spans 14 residues. The germline V and J ends were trimmed by 8 bases and 0 bases, with 8 bases remaining between them. Per germline, CDR1 ENHRY and CDR2 SYGVKD. This CDR3 reads CAIARVSGANVLTF. The CDR3, as DNA: TGTGCCATCGCGCGGGTCTCTGGGGCCAACGTCCTGACTTTC.

The genes are TRBV9 and TRBJ2-7, with D unresolved. The CDR3 is made up of 14 amino acids. Trimming pared 0 bases from V and 2 bases from J, leaving 9 bases between. Germline V CDR1 and CDR2: SGDLS, YYNGEE. CDR3 region: CASSVDVHTYEQYF. The CDR3 bases are TGTGCCAGCAGCGTAGATGTACATACCTACGAGCAGTACTTC.

This clonotype was found many times. The chain links TRBV6-5 to TRBJ2-5; possibly TRBD1 for D (6 bases). Trimming removed 2 bases at V and 2 bases at J, with 6 bases between. The CDR3 loop spans 13 amino acids. Per germline, CDR1 MNHEY and CDR2 SVGAGI. The CDR3 sequence is CASSYRGQETQYF. For the CDR3, the DNA is TGTGCCAGCAGTTACAGGGGGCAAGAGACCCAGTACTTC.

This clonotype was found a few times. The CDR3 sequence is CASSPREGASYEQYF. The CDR3 DNA sequence: TGTGCCAGCAGCCCTCGGGAGGGGGCGTCGTACGAGCAGTACTTC. The rearrangement uses TRBV7-8 and TRBJ2-7; D might be TRBD2 (8 bases). Trimming stripped 5 bases from V and 4 bases from J, with 18 bases between. Germline V gene data show CDR1 as SGHVS and CDR2 as FQNEAQ. This CDR3 is built from 15 residues.